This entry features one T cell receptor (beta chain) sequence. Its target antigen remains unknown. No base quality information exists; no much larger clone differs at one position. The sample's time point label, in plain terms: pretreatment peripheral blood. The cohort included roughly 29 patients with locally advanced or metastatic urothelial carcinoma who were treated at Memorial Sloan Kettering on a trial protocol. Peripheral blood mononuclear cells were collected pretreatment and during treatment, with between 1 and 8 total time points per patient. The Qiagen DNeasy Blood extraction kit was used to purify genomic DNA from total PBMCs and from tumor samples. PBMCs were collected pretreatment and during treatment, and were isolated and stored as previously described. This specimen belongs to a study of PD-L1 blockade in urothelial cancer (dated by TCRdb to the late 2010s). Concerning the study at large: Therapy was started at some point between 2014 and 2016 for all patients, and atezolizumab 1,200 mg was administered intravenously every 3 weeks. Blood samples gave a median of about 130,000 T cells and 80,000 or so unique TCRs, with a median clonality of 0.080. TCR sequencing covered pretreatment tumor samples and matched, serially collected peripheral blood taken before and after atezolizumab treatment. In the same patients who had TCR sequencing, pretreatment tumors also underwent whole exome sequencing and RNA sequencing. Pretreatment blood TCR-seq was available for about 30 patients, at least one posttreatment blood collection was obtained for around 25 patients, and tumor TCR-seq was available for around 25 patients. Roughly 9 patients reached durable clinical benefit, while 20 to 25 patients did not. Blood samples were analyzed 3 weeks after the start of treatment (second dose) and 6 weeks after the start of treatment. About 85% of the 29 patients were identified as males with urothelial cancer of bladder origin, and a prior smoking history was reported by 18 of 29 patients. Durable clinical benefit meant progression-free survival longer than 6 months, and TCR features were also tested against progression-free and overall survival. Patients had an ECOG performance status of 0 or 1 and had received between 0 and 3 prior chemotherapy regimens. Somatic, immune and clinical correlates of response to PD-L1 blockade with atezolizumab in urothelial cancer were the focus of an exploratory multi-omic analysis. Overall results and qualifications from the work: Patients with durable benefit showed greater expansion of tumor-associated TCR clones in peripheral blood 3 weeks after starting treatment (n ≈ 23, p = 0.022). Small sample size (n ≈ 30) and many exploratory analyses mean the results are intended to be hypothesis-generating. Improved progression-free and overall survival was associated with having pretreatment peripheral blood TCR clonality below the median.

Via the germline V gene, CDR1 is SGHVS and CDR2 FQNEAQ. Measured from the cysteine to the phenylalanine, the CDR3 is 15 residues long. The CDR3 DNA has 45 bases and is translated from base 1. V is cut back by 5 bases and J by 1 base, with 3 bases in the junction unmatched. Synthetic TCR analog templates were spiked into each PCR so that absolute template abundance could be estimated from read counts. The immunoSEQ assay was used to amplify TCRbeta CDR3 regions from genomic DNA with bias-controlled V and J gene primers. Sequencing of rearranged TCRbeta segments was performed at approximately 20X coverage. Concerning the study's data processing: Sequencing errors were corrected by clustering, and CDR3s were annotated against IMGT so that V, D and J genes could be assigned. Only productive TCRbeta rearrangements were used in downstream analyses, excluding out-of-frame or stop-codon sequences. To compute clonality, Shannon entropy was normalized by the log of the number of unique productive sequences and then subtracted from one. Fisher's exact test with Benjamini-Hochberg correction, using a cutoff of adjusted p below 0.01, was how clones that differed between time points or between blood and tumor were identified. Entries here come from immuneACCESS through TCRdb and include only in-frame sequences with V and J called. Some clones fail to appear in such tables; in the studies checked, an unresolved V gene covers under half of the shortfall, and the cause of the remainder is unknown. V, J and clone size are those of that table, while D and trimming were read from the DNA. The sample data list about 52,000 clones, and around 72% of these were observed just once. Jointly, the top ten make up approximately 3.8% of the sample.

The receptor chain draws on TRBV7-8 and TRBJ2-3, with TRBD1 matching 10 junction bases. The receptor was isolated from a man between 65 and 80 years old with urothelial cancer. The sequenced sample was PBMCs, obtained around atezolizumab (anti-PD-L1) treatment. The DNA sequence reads TGTGCCAGCAGCGTAGACAGGGGGCGCACAGATACGCAGTATTTT. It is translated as CASSVDRGRTDTQYF.